Presented here are 18 T cell receptor beta chains from one specimen sequenced in a study of T cell responses to AZD1222 COVID-19 vaccine. Some clones are missing from TCRdb's copy, which holds only in-frame ones; the method was immunoSEQ multiplex PCR. The sample has hundreds of thousands of clones; about 93% are singletons. This specimen was peripheral blood, taken on day 0 of MenACWY control vaccination. The receptors derive from an adult in good health.

The rearrangement links TRBV19 to TRBJ1-2, with D uncertain. Looked up from germline, CDR1 is LNHDA and CDR2 is SQIVND (reference sequence). V lost 4 bases, J lost 0 bases, and 15 bases lay in between. The CDR3 totals 16 residues. CDR3 loop: CASSTTTAKTNYGYTF. For the CDR3, the DNA is TGTGCCAGTAGTACCACAACAGCGAAGACTAACTATGGCTACACCTTC.

The chain combines TRBV5-1 with TRBJ2-7; 11 nucleotides match TRBD2. Germline loops: CDR1 SGHRS, CDR2 YFSETQ. V gave up 3 bases and J gave up 5 bases; unmatched junction bases: 4. The CDR3 totals 14 residues. The CDR3, as DNA: TGCGCCAGCAGCTATAGCGGGGGGGGCGACGAGCAGTACTTC. Translating gives CASSYSGGGDEQYF.

The chain couples TRBV4-2 to TRBJ1-2, with 7 bases identical to TRBD1. CDR1 is LGHNA, CDR2 YNFKEQ, per germline. The CDR3 loop spans 15 amino acids. V was clipped by 4 bases and J by 4 bases; unmatched bases: 9. The CDR3 loop reads CASSPRLQGSYGYTF. As DNA, the CDR3 is TGTGCCAGCAGCCCGAGGTTACAGGGGAGCTATGGCTACACCTTC.

V usage is TRBV10-3 and J usage is TRBJ2-5, with a tentative D call TRBD2 (6 bases). Trimming removed 0 bases from V and 7 bases from J, with 12 bases in between. Per the germline V gene, CDR1 is ENHRY and CDR2 is SYGVKD. This CDR3 has 14 amino acids. In DNA, the CDR3 is TGTGCCATCAGTGAGTCGGGTCGGGGGAGGACCCAGTACTTC. Amino acids: CAISESGRGRTQYF.

This chain uses TRBV6-1 with TRBJ1-5; D remains ambiguous. This CDR3 has 14 amino acids. Germline-derived CDR1 and CDR2 are MNHNS and SASEGT. Trimming removed 2 bases at V and 1 base at J, with 6 bases between. The CDR3 DNA reads as TGTGCCAGCAGTGAAATAAGGAGCAATCAGCCCCAGCATTTT. Translating it yields CASSEIRSNQPQHF.

The genes are TRBV18 and TRBJ1-4, with 11 bases that match TRBD1. Trimming took 4 bases from V and 6 from J; bases not matched to a gene: 1. CDR3 size: 14 residues. Germline V gene lookup returns CDR1 KGHSH and CDR2 LQKENI. The CDR3 is CASSRDRGDEKLFF. The CDR3 DNA sequence: TGTGCCAGCTCACGGGACAGGGGGGATGAAAAACTGTTTTTT.

The CDR3 DNA sequence: TGTGCCATCAGGGAGGGGCAGTACAATGAGCAGTTCTTC. Translation: CAIREGQYNEQFF. This chain uses TRBV10-3 with TRBJ2-1, with D possibly being TRBD2 (6 bases). From germline, CDR1 is ENHRY and CDR2 SYGVKD. This CDR3 contains 13 residues. V was shortened by 6 bases and J by 4 bases, with 10 bases between the two germline ends.

This clone has only one observation. The gene calls are TRBV10-3 and TRBJ1-2; D gene uncertain. Germline V gene lookup returns CDR1 ENHRY and CDR2 SYGVKD. CDR3 length: 13 amino acids. Trimming cost V 0 bases and J 6 bases, with 8 bases left between them. CDR3 nucleotides: TGTGCCATCAGTGAGTCCGGGCAGGATGGCTACACCTTC. This encodes CAISESGQDGYTF.

The sample holds one count of this clone. The rearrangement joins TRBV25-1 to TRBJ1-4, with TRBD1 matching over 9 bases. The junction had 5 bases not matched to a gene; V was cut back by 1 base and J by 8 bases. Germline CDR1 reads MGHDK; CDR2 reads SYGVNS. There are 15 residues in the CDR3. The CDR3 DNA sequence: TGTGCCAGCAGTGAATTTGTGGGACAGGGCGAAAAACTGTTTTTT. Encoded protein: CASSEFVGQGEKLFF. Full variable domain (rest looked up from reference TRBV25-1 and TRBJ1-4): EADIYQTPRYLVIGTGKKITLECSQTMGHDKMYWYQQDPGMELHLIHYSYGVNSTEKGDLSSESTVSRIRTEHFPLTLESARPSHTSQYLCASSEFVGQGEKLFFGSGTQLSVL.

This chain joins TRBV20-1 and TRBJ2-4; D gene unclear. CDR3 length: 15 residues. Germline-derived CDR1 and CDR2 are DFQATT and SNEGSKA (reference sequence). Trimming removed 3 bases at V and 6 bases at J, with 18 bases between. The CDR3 reads CSASVGRSLGNIQYF. CDR3 sequence (DNA): TGCAGTGCTAGTGTCGGACGTAGTTTAGGAAACATTCAGTACTTC.

This clone has just one count. The CDR3 sequence is CASSLGGAGHGYTF. The CDR3 nucleotides are TGTGCCAGCAGTTTAGGGGGGGCAGGACATGGCTACACCTTC. The rearrangement uses TRBV28 and TRBJ1-2, with D maybe TRBD1 (6 bases). The germline CDR1 and CDR2 sequences are MDHEN and SYDVKM. Trimming removed 2 bases from V and 6 bases from J, with 13 bases in between. The CDR3 loop spans 14 amino acids.

V gene TRBV3-1 (or the pseudogene TRBV3-2) combines with J gene TRBJ2-3, with D possibly being TRBD2 (5 bases). The germline V gene encodes CDR1 LGHDT and CDR2 YNNKEL (reference sequence). This CDR3 region has 15 residues. Between the trimmed V and J ends, which lost 5 bases and 4 bases, there was a span of 16 bases. Here the CDR3 reads CASSRGSRTADTQYF. Written as DNA, the CDR3 is TGTGCCAGCAGCAGAGGGTCCCGGACCGCAGATACGCAGTATTTT.

The chain combines TRBV7-2 with TRBJ2-2; D gene ambiguous. Germline V gene data show CDR1 as SGHTA and CDR2 as FQGNSA. The CDR3 covers 14 residues. V gave up 10 bases and J gave up 4 bases, with 16 bases separating them. The CDR3 nucleotides are TGTGCCACCCTGCCTGAACCCATCACCGGGGAGCTGTTTTTT. Its protein is CATLPEPITGELFF.

As regards this clone: Additional DNA sequences in this sample encode the identical CDR3. The V and J genes are TRBV6-2 or TRBV6-3 and TRBJ1-5; D remains ambiguous. This CDR3 has 14 amino acids. Trimming stripped 2 bases from V and 2 bases from J, with 7 bases between. CDR1 MNHEY and CDR2 SVGEGT come from the germline V gene. The CDR3 here is CASSYQAGNQPQHF. CDR3 sequence (DNA): TGTGCCAGCAGTTACCAAGCAGGCAATCAGCCCCAGCATTTT.

The chain combines TRBV10-2 with TRBJ1-1; D remains unclear. V gave up 4 bases and J gave up 2 bases, with 14 bases separating them. Germline CDR1 WSHSY, CDR2 SAAADI. The CDR3 has 15 amino acids. DNA of the CDR3: TGCGCCAGCAGTGCCTCCGAACCCGCTAACACTGAAGCTTTCTTT. Translated, it gives CASSASEPANTEAFF.

J is TRBJ2-1 and V is TRBV18; TRBD1 is a possible D gene (6 bases). V lost 0 bases and J 8 bases, leaving 8 bases between the germline ends. This CDR3 has 13 residues. CDR1 and CDR2 from the germline V gene are KGHSH and LQKENI. The CDR3 DNA reads as TGTGCCAGCTCACCACCGGGACAACATGAGCAGTTCTTC. Translating it yields CASSPPGQHEQFF.

This clone appeared a few times. This sequence joins TRBV4-1 and TRBJ1-5, with no clear D. This CDR3 contains 15 residues. The germline V gene encodes CDR1 MGHRA and CDR2 YSYEKL. Trimming cost V 0 bases and J 0 bases, with 6 bases left between them. This CDR3 is CASSQDLDSNQPQHF. The CDR3 DNA reads TGCGCCAGCAGCCAAGATCTCGATAGCAATCAGCCCCAGCATTTT.

The V call is TRBV5-1, the J call TRBJ2-1, with a possible D match to TRBD2 (6 bases). From germline, CDR1 is SGHRS and CDR2 YFSETQ. The CDR3 totals 15 residues. V was pared by 0 bases and J by 9 bases, with 16 bases between. The chain's CDR3 is CASSLAGGDGSEQFF. Written as DNA, the CDR3 is TGCGCCAGCAGCTTGGCGGGCGGGGACGGGAGTGAGCAGTTCTTC.